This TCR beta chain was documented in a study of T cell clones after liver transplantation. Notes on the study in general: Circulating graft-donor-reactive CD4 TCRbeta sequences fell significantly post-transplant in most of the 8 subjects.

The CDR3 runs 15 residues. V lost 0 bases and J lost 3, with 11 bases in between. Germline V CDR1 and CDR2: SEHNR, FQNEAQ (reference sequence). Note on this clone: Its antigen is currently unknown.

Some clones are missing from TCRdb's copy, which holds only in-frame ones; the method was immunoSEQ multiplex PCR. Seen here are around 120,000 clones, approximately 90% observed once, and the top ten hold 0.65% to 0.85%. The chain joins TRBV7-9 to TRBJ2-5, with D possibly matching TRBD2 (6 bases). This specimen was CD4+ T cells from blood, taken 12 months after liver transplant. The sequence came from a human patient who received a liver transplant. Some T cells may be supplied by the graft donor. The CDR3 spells CASSLAGGGKETQYF. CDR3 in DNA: TGTGCCAGCAGCTTAGCGGGAGGAGGAAAAGAGACCCAGTACTTC.